These 17 T cell receptor beta chains were sequenced from one sample in a study of blood T cell repertoires in COVID-19. Repertoires were generated with immunoSEQ multiplex PCR, while TCRdb's copy carries only in-frame clones and drops some. The sample includes 180,000 or so clones, approximately 82% of them seen just once. Sequencing was carried out using PBMCs or T cells enriched from blood (not recorded which). These receptors originate from a woman aged 45-65 years who had recovered from COVID-19.

V and J are TRBV9 and TRBJ2-3; D is unresolved. The CDR3 totals 12 residues. V was shortened by 3 bases and J by 2 bases, with 4 bases between the two germline ends. Germline CDR1 is SGDLS and CDR2 is YYNGEE. CDR3 region: CASSANTDTQYF. The CDR3 DNA reads as TGTGCCAGCAGCGCCAACACAGATACGCAGTATTTT.

This clone showed up just a few times. The chain couples TRBV5-1 to TRBJ2-3; 8 bases map to TRBD2. The trim removed 1 base at V and 4 bases at J, leaving 5 bases unmatched. Germline values: CDR1 SGHRS, CDR2 YFSETQ. This CDR3 contains 15 residues. For the CDR3, the DNA is TGCGCCAGCAGCTTGCTCTACGGGAGGGCAGATACGCAGTATTTT. It yields the protein CASSLLYGRADTQYF. Looking up the rest from reference TRBV5-1 and TRBJ2-3 gives the full variable domain: KAGVTQTPRYLIKTRGQQVTLSCSPISGHRSVSWYQQTPGQGLQFLFEYFSETQRNKGNFPGRFSGRQFSNSRSEMNVSTLELGDSALYLCASSLLYGRADTQYFGPGTRLTVL.

This chain connects TRBV28 to TRBJ1-5, with D uncertain. V was pared by 5 bases and J by 6 bases, with 11 bases between. Germline CDR1 is MDHEN and CDR2 is SYDVKM. This CDR3 has 13 amino acids. The CDR3 coding sequence is TGTGCCAGCAGTCCCCCATTGCGTCAGCCCCAGCATTTT. It specifies CASSPPLRQPQHF.

The chain is built from TRBV7-9 and TRBJ2-1; tentatively, D is TRBD2 (5 bases). The germline CDR1 and CDR2 sequences are SEHNR and FQNEAQ (reference sequence). The CDR3 extends over 15 amino acids. Trimming took off 2 bases at V and 0 bases at J, with 8 bases between the two ends. The DNA of the CDR3 is TGTGCCAGCAGCTTACTAGCCGGCTCCTACAATGAGCAGTTCTTC. It translates to CASSLLAGSYNEQFF.

V gene TRBV28 combines with J gene TRBJ1-1; 9 bases fit TRBD1. Germline loops: CDR1 MDHEN, CDR2 SYDVKM. The ends lost 6 bases at V and 0 bases at J; junction bases unmatched: 5. The CDR3 is 15 residues long. Here the CDR3 DNA reads TGTGCCAGCAGGCCGGACAGGGGAATGAACACTGAAGCTTTCTTT. Protein sequence: CASRPDRGMNTEAFF.

J is TRBJ1-5 and V is TRBV4-1; no definite D call. V was trimmed by 8 bases and J by 1 base, leaving 12 bases between them. This CDR3 is 14 amino acids long. Looked up from germline, CDR1 is MGHRA and CDR2 is YSYEKL. DNA of the CDR3: TGCGCCAGCGGGGAGGGAGGCAGCAATCAGCCCCAGCATTTT. This gives the protein CASGEGGSNQPQHF.

The chain couples TRBV5-5 to TRBJ1-2; D is ambiguous. The V and J ends lost 2 bases and 2 bases respectively, with 13 bases between them. This CDR3 contains 15 residues. Looked up from germline, CDR1 is SGHKS and CDR2 is YYEKEE (reference sequence). CDR3 nucleotides: TGTGCCAGCAGCTTAGAGCCCTCTCGAAACTATGGCTACACCTTC. Amino acid sequence: CASSLEPSRNYGYTF.

This clone was seen just once. The chain couples TRBV6-2 or TRBV6-3 to TRBJ2-3; tentatively, D is TRBD1 (6 bases). CDR1 MNHEY and CDR2 SVGEGT come from the germline V gene. The CDR3 runs 16 residues. Deletions cut 1 base from V and 2 bases from J, with 13 bases between. The chain's CDR3 is CASSYLTGQATDTQYF. For the CDR3, the DNA is TGTGCCAGCAGTTACTTAACGGGACAAGCCACAGATACGCAGTATTTT.

The chain is built from TRBV7-9 and TRBJ1-6; a weak D match, TRBD1 (5 bases). The CDR3 extends over 18 amino acids. Trimming cost V 4 bases and J 14 bases, with 30 bases left between them. Germline CDR1 SEHNR, CDR2 FQNEAQ (reference sequence). This CDR3 is CASSSSGVSQGRLRSLHF. CDR3 sequence (DNA): TGTGCCAGCAGCTCTAGCGGTGTATCTCAGGGAAGATTGAGGTCCCTCCACTTT.

This chain links TRBV19 with TRBJ2-1; 9 positions match TRBD2. The germline gives CDR1 LNHDA, CDR2 SQIVND (reference sequence). V gave up 6 bases and J gave up 8 bases; unmatched junction bases: 5. The CDR3 spans 13 residues. CDR3 sequence (DNA): TGTGCCAGTAGGAATCAGCGGGAGGATGAGCAGTTCTTC. Protein: CASRNQREDEQFF. Filled out from reference TRBV19 and TRBJ2-1, the complete variable domain reads DGGITQSPKYLFRKEGQNVTLSCEQNLNHDAMYWYRQDPGQGLRLIYYSQIVNDFQKGDIAEGYSVSREKKESFPLTVTSAQKNPTAFYLCASRNQREDEQFFGPGTRLTVL.

V usage is TRBV18 and J usage is TRBJ1-3; perhaps TRBD1 as D (6 bases). The CDR3 length is 17 residues. The germline V gene encodes CDR1 KGHSH and CDR2 LQKENI. V dropped 0 bases and J dropped 7 bases, with 19 bases sitting between them. CDR3 in amino acids: CASSPPGQGGGPNTIYF. CDR3 coding DNA: TGTGCCAGCTCACCACCCGGCCAGGGCGGGGGCCCGAACACCATATATTTT.

This sequence joins TRBV7-9 and TRBJ1-2; 10 nucleotides agree with TRBD1. With 4 bases clipped from V and 5 bases from J, the junction kept 4 bases outside the gene matches. The germline V gene encodes CDR1 SEHNR and CDR2 FQNEAQ (reference sequence). The CDR3 is made up of 14 amino acids. The CDR3 sequence is CASSSRTGGYGYTF. As DNA, the CDR3 is TGTGCCAGCAGCTCCCGGACAGGGGGATATGGCTACACCTTC. The full variable domain, its missing parts supplied by reference TRBV7-9 and TRBJ1-2, is DTGVSQNPRHKITKRGQNVTFRCDPISEHNRLYWYRQTLGQGPEFLTYFQNEAQLEKSRLLSDRFSAERPKGSFSTLEIQRTEQGDSAMYLCASSSRTGGYGYTFGSGTRLTVV.

This clone was counted once. The J gene is TRBJ1-2, the V gene TRBV29-1, with TRBD1 as a possible D gene (5 bases). This CDR3 is built from 11 residues. From germline, CDR1 is SQVTM and CDR2 ANQGSEA. Deletions cut 8 bases from V and 4 bases from J, with 11 bases between. The CDR3 loop is CSTAQVYGYTF. The CDR3 DNA reads as TGCAGCACCGCACAGGTCTATGGCTACACCTTC.

This clone showed up just a few times. The chain carries TRBV4-3 and TRBJ2-3; D is possibly TRBD2 (7 bases). The germline CDR1 and CDR2 sequences are LGHNA and YSLEER. V lost 3 bases, J lost 2 bases, and 15 bases lay in between. The CDR3 spans 16 residues. DNA of the CDR3: TGCGCCAGCAGCCAGGGAGGGGGGGTCTACACAGATACGCAGTATTTT. Translation gives CASSQGGGVYTDTQYF.

The rearrangement joins TRBV5-6 to TRBJ2-4, with 8 bases lining up with TRBD2. Germline V lookup: CDR1 SGHDT, CDR2 YYEEEE. V dropped 4 bases and J dropped 3; count of bases not matched to a gene: 6. The CDR3 is 15 residues long. The CDR3 protein is CASSPRAGGKNIQYF. CDR3 nucleotide sequence: TGTGCCAGCAGCCCCCGGGCGGGGGGCAAAAACATTCAGTACTTC.

CDR3 residues: CASSWGGGDTQYF. In DNA, the CDR3 is TGTGCCAGCAGCTGGGGGGGAGGCGATACGCAGTATTTT. The rearrangement joins TRBV7-9 to TRBJ2-3; TRBD2 matches at 7 bases. The germline CDR1 and CDR2 sequences are SEHNR and FQNEAQ (reference sequence). V was pared by 4 bases and J by 6 bases, with 4 bases of the junction left unmatched. CDR3 length equals 13 residues.

This rearrangement joins TRBV19 to TRBJ2-7; a weak D match, TRBD1 (6 bases). Germline CDR1 reads LNHDA; CDR2 reads SQIVND (reference sequence). Trimming pared 5 bases from V and 5 bases from J, leaving 19 bases between. This CDR3 has 15 residues. The CDR3 is CASSPRAAGAHEQYV. In DNA, the CDR3 is TGTGCCAGTAGTCCACGAGCGGCAGGGGCCCACGAGCAGTACGTC.